Presented here are 13 T cell receptor beta chains from one specimen sequenced in a study of cytomegalovirus exposure and HLA in healthy donors. The study ran its PCR with 60 Vbeta and 13 Jbeta primers. Assay used: immunoSEQ multiplex PCR; TCRdb lists only in-frame clones, some missing. The data show under 250,000 clones, around 73% seen once. Sample: PBMCs. These receptors originate from a woman aged 30 to 39 in good health and CMV-seronegative.

This chain links TRBV6-6 with TRBJ2-1; no definite D call. The germline gives CDR1 MNHNY, CDR2 SVGAGI (reference sequence). V lost 2 bases and J 0 bases, leaving 8 bases between the germline ends. The CDR3 is 15 amino acids. The CDR3 spells CASSYIAGSYNEQFF. CDR3 nucleotides: TGTGCCAGCAGTTACATCGCCGGCTCCTACAATGAGCAGTTCTTC.

This chain connects TRBV5-1 to TRBJ1-1, with D tentatively TRBD1 (5 bases). The CDR3 is 12 residues long. The V and J ends lost 2 bases and 4 bases respectively, with 6 bases between them. Germline CDR1 is SGHRS and CDR2 is YFSETQ. The CDR3 reads CASSLTGTEAFF. CDR3 DNA sequence: TGCGCCAGCAGCTTAACAGGCACTGAAGCTTTCTTT. Full variable domain (missing parts from reference TRBV5-1 and TRBJ1-1): KAGVTQTPRYLIKTRGQQVTLSCSPISGHRSVSWYQQTPGQGLQFLFEYFSETQRNKGNFPGRFSGRQFSNSRSEMNVSTLELGDSALYLCASSLTGTEAFFGQGTRLTVV.

The chain is built from TRBV19 and TRBJ1-1; TRBD1 agrees at 10 bases. CDR1 is LNHDA, CDR2 SQIVND, per germline (reference sequence). V gave up 7 bases and J gave up 1 base; unmatched junction bases: 12. The CDR3 length is 17 residues. CDR3 sequence reads: CASIFAPGQGGNTEAFF. For the CDR3, the DNA is TGTGCCAGTATCTTCGCCCCAGGACAGGGGGGGAACACTGAAGCTTTCTTT.

V is TRBV18 and J is TRBJ2-7; D is perhaps TRBD2 (5 bases). The V gene lost 0 bases and the J gene lost 3 bases, with 18 bases spanning the gap. CDR1 is KGHSH, CDR2 LQKENI, per germline. The CDR3 has 17 amino acids. The CDR3 here is CASSPPSDAGSLYEQYF. CDR3 nucleotide sequence: TGTGCCAGCTCACCACCGAGTGACGCGGGTTCGCTCTACGAGCAGTACTTC.

The gene calls are TRBV7-2 and TRBJ2-7; tentative D call: TRBD1 (5 bases). The CDR3 consists of 12 residues. Trimming cost V 1 base and J 9 bases, with 10 bases left between them. Germline loops: CDR1 SGHTA, CDR2 FQGNSA. The CDR3 DNA follows: TGTGCCAGCAGCTTAGACAGGCGAGGGCAGTACTTC. Its translation: CASSLDRRGQYF.

The rearrangement uses TRBV4-1 and TRBJ2-7; D gene ambiguous. The V gene lost 1 base and the J gene lost 4 bases, with 14 bases spanning the gap. The length of the CDR3 is 15 residues. Germline loops: CDR1 MGHRA, CDR2 YSYEKL. The CDR3 is CASSQVTGFTYEQYF. The CDR3 DNA sequence: TGCGCCAGCAGCCAAGTTACGGGTTTTACTTACGAGCAGTACTTC.

The rearrangement links TRBV5-8 to TRBJ2-1; maybe TRBD1 (6 bases). The germline CDR1 and CDR2 sequences are SGHTS and YDEGEE. This CDR3 region has 15 residues. With 0 bases removed from V and 5 bases from J, the gap between germline ends came to 12 bases. CDR3 loop: CASSLGQGSDNEQFF. The CDR3 bases are TGTGCCAGCAGCTTGGGGCAGGGGAGTGACAATGAGCAGTTCTTC.

V gene TRBV18 combines with J gene TRBJ1-1, with D possibly TRBD1 on 6 matching bases. CDR3 size: 12 residues. In germline, CDR1 is KGHSH, CDR2 LQKENI. V lost 3 bases and J 8 bases, leaving 10 bases between the germline ends. The CDR3 sequence: CASSPTTGEAFF. In nucleotides, the CDR3 is TGTGCCAGCTCACCTACCACAGGGGAAGCTTTCTTT.

This chain links TRBV5-1 with TRBJ2-1; weak D call: TRBD2 (6 bases). The CDR3 has 15 residues. The ends were cut back, 3 bases at V and 4 bases at J, with 14 bases in the middle. Germline CDR1 and CDR2: SGHRS and YFSETQ. The CDR3, as DNA: TGCGCCAGCAGCTCCCTCCGGGAGACGTACAATGAGCAGTTCTTC. This encodes CASSSLRETYNEQFF.

In nucleotides, the CDR3 is TGCAGCGTTGAAGGCGCGAGAGGGATTCAGTACTTC. Protein sequence: CSVEGARGIQYF. The J gene is TRBJ2-4, the V gene TRBV29-1; tentatively, D is TRBD2 (5 bases). Germline-derived CDR1 and CDR2 are SQVTM and ANQGSEA. Trimming shortened V by 1 base and J by 10 bases, and 11 bases separated the two germline ends. CDR3 size: 12 residues.

The CDR3 protein is CASSSLARPYEQYF. The CDR3, as DNA: TGTGCCAGCAGTTCACTAGCGAGGCCCTACGAGCAGTACTTC. The chain combines TRBV27 with TRBJ2-7, with 7 nucleotides matching TRBD2. The junction had 5 bases not matched to a gene; V was cut back by 4 bases and J by 2 bases. Germline V gene sequence: CDR1 MNHEY, CDR2 SMNVEV (reference sequence). This CDR3 spans 14 amino acids.

J is TRBJ2-4 and V is TRBV5-6; a possible D gene is TRBD1 (6 bases). Germline CDR1 SGHDT, CDR2 YYEEEE. The V and J ends lost 4 bases and 0 bases respectively, with 14 bases between them. The CDR3 sequence is 16 residues long. The CDR3 sequence: CASSRQVLLAKNIQYF. The CDR3 DNA reads as TGTGCCAGCAGCCGACAGGTCCTATTAGCCAAAAACATTCAGTACTTC.

This chain joins TRBV5-6 and TRBJ2-3; TRBD1 matches at 9 bases. The CDR3 length is 15 residues. Germline V lookup: CDR1 SGHDT, CDR2 YYEEEE. V lost 3 bases, J lost 0 bases, and 2 bases stayed unmatched. CDR3 in DNA: TGTGCCAGCAGCTCCGGGACAGGGAGCACAGATACGCAGTATTTT. Encoded protein: CASSSGTGSTDTQYF.